This TCR beta chain was profiled in a study of cytomegalovirus exposure and HLA in healthy donors. Study information: There were tens of millions of unique TCRs (from HLA-typed donors) in an early data release. Findings and caveats of the study: In a later analysis, TCR beta V- and J-gene trimming was associated with a missense DCLRE1C variant. Earlier findings revealed that most TCR beta V segments proved productive either about 87% or about 30% of the time.

The PCR contained 60 Vbeta and 13 Jbeta primers. Only in-frame clones appear in the TCRdb table, and some are missing; sequencing was by immunoSEQ multiplex PCR. The data show 55,000 to 65,000 clones, 70% to 85% seen once. As regards this clone: Its matching antigen is unknown.

This sequence was found in a woman in her thirties or forties in good health and CMV-seropositive. Sequencing was carried out using PBMCs.

The CDR3 bases are TGTGCCTGGAGCCGCGGGCACGGCAATGAGCAGTTCTTC. It translates to CAWSRGHGNEQFF. The chain joins TRBV30 to TRBJ2-1, with TRBD2 as a possible D gene (5 bases). Germline CDR1 and CDR2: GTSNPN and SVGIG (reference sequence). This CDR3 has 13 residues. V lost 3 bases and J 6 bases, leaving 12 bases between the germline ends.